Listed here are 8 T cell receptor beta chains from one sample, sequenced in a study of blood T cell repertoires in COVID-19. Measured with immunoSEQ multiplex PCR; TCRdb has only the in-frame clones, and not every one. The table has about 83,000 clones, roughly 90% seen once. Sequenced input: peripheral blood. These receptors were obtained from a woman aged 50 to 65 with active or convalescent COVID-19.

This chain joins TRBV4-3 and TRBJ1-2; D is uncertain. Germline-derived CDR1 and CDR2 are LGHNA and YSLEER. This CDR3 is 14 amino acids long. The germline V and J ends were trimmed by 0 bases and 1 base, with 6 bases remaining between them. The CDR3 DNA is TGCGCCAGCAGCCAAGATCGGGTTAACTATGGCTACACCTTC. This encodes CASSQDRVNYGYTF.

This CDR3 reads CASSKNGVTGELFF. In DNA, the CDR3 is TGTGCCAGCAGCAAAAACGGAGTAACCGGGGAGCTGTTTTTT. This rearrangement joins TRBV11-3 to TRBJ2-2, with D uncertain. This CDR3 has 14 amino acids. V was cut by 5 bases and J by 5 bases, with 12 bases left in between. The germline CDR1 and CDR2 sequences are SGHNT and YENEEA.

The genes are TRBV19 and TRBJ2-7; D is ambiguous. There are 13 residues in the CDR3. The V gene lost 5 bases and the J gene lost 2 bases, with 10 bases spanning the gap. Germline V gives CDR1 LNHDA, CDR2 SQIVND (reference sequence). CDR3 sequence: CASSRRFPYEQYF. The CDR3 DNA reads as TGTGCCAGTAGTCGCAGATTTCCCTACGAGCAGTACTTC.

The CDR3 loop is CASSLQAGDNYEQYF. CDR3 bases: TGTGCCAGCAGCTTGCAGGCGGGGGACAACTACGAGCAGTACTTC. The rearrangement joins TRBV7-2 to TRBJ2-7, with a tentative D call TRBD2 (7 bases). CDR3 length: 15 residues. CDR1 is SGHTA and CDR2 is FQGNSA in the germline V gene. Trimming cost V 3 bases and J 3 bases, with 15 bases left between them.

The genes are TRBV14 and TRBJ2-3, with unresolved D. Trimming left V 4 bases short and J 5 bases short, with 16 bases between. The CDR3 is 15 residues long. Germline assignment: CDR1 SGHDN and CDR2 FVKESK. The chain's CDR3 is CASSLGVPSEDTQYF. CDR3 DNA sequence: TGTGCCAGCAGCCTTGGAGTCCCCAGCGAAGATACGCAGTATTTT.

This sequence joins TRBV30 and TRBJ1-2, with D unresolved. The CDR3 covers 13 residues. Germline assignment: CDR1 GTSNPN and CDR2 SVGIG (reference sequence). The ends were cut back, 3 bases at V and 2 bases at J, with 10 bases in the middle. The CDR3 bases are TGTGCCTGGAGCGAGGGCGAGAACTATGGCTACACCTTC. Protein product: CAWSEGENYGYTF.

The chain carries TRBV6-2 or TRBV6-3 and TRBJ1-2, with 9 bases fitting TRBD1. V was pared by 2 bases and J by 4 bases, with 5 bases of the junction left unmatched. The CDR3 spans 15 residues. The germline V gene encodes CDR1 MNHEY and CDR2 SVGEGT. CDR3 loop: CASSYGGTGTYGYTF. As DNA, the CDR3 is TGTGCCAGCAGTTACGGTGGGACAGGGACCTATGGCTACACCTTC.

The CDR3 DNA reads as TGTGCCACCAGTGATCCGAGGCGGGATAGCACTGAAGCTTTCTTT. As protein: CATSDPRRDSTEAFF. The chain joins TRBV24-1 to TRBJ1-1; D gene uncertain. V was trimmed by 3 bases and J by 4 bases, leaving 14 bases between them. The CDR3 is 15 amino acids. The germline V gene encodes CDR1 KGHDR and CDR2 SFDVKD.